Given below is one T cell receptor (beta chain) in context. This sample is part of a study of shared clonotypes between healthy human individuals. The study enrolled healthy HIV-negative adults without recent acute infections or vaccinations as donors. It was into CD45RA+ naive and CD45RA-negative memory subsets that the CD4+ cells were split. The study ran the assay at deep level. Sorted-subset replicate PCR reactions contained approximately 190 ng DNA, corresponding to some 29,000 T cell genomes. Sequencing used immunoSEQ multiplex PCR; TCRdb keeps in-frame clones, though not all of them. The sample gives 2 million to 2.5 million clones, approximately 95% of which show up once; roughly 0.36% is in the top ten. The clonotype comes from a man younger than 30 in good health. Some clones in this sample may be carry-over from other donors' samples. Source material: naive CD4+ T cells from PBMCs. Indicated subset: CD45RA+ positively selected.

The chain's CDR3 is CASLKERGGPDTQYF. The CDR3 DNA follows: TGTGCCAGCCTGAAAGAGCGGGGCGGACCAGATACGCAGTATTTT. This chain links TRBV2 with TRBJ2-3; 7 bases are shared with TRBD2. The germline V gene has CDR1 SNHLY and CDR2 FYNNEI. The CDR3 consists of 15 residues. V shed 8 bases, J shed 4 bases, and the junction held 12 bases outside the gene matches.